The 9 T cell receptor beta chains below all came from one sample that was sequenced in a study of cytomegalovirus exposure and HLA in healthy donors. 13 Jbeta primers and 60 Vbeta primers were used for the PCR. Data came from immunoSEQ multiplex PCR; TCRdb stores just in-frame clones and leaves some out. The sample lists more than 95,000 clones; around 80% were seen once. Sequencing was carried out using PBMCs. The receptors come from a male donor in good health and CMV-seronegative.

The chain recombines TRBV5-4 with TRBJ2-1; 9 bases fit TRBD2. The CDR3 covers 16 residues. Germline CDR1 SGHNT, CDR2 YYREEE (reference sequence). Germline trimming cut 4 bases from V and 4 bases from J; bases unmatched to any gene: 9. The CDR3 bases are TGTGCCAGCAGCCCGTTAGCGGGAGATACGTACAATGAGCAGTTCTTC. Translation gives CASSPLAGDTYNEQFF.

This clone was detected only once. The genes are TRBV5-1 and TRBJ1-1; 7 bases agree with TRBD1. With V trimmed by 2 bases and J by 10 bases, 11 bases remained unmatched. Germline V gives CDR1 SGHRS, CDR2 YFSETQ. CDR3 size: 14 residues. The CDR3 region is CASSFTDREARAFF. For the CDR3, the DNA is TGCGCCAGCAGCTTCACTGACAGGGAGGCTCGAGCTTTCTTT.

There are a few counts of this clone. V gene TRBV27 combines with J gene TRBJ1-5, with D perhaps matching TRBD1 (5 bases). This CDR3 is 13 amino acids long. Germline V gene sequence: CDR1 MNHEY, CDR2 SMNVEV (reference sequence). V was trimmed by 4 bases and J by 5 bases, leaving 9 bases between them. For the CDR3, the DNA is TGTGCCAGCAGTTCTTCAGGGTATCAGCCCCAGCATTTT. It codes for CASSSSGYQPQHF.

The chain recombines TRBV5-3 with TRBJ2-7, with D perhaps TRBD1 (5 bases). TRBV5-3 falls under the ORF class, with uncertain function. V gave up 9 bases and J gave up 0 bases, with 13 bases separating them. This CDR3 has 13 residues. DNA of the CDR3: TGTGCCAAGACGAAGGGGCTCTCCTACGAGCAGTACTTC. Encoded protein: CAKTKGLSYEQYF.

J is TRBJ1-5 and V is TRBV27, with D perhaps TRBD1 (6 bases). The CDR3 is 14 residues long. Germline lookup yields CDR1 MNHEY and CDR2 SMNVEV (reference sequence). The V gene lost 6 bases and the J gene lost 0 bases, with 9 bases spanning the gap. The DNA for the CDR3 is TGTGCCAGCAGAGACAGGAATAGCAATCAGCCCCAGCATTTT. Translated: CASRDRNSNQPQHF.

CDR3 nucleotides: TGTGCCAGTAGTATAGGCAGCAGGGTTGGGACTGAAGCTTTCTTT. Translating it yields CASSIGSRVGTEAFF. The chain recombines TRBV19 with TRBJ1-1; TRBD1 is a possible D gene (5 bases). Per germline, CDR1 LNHDA and CDR2 SQIVND (reference sequence). The CDR3 totals 15 residues. With 1 base removed from V and 5 bases from J, the gap between germline ends came to 14 bases. Full variable domain (remainder filled in from reference TRBV19 and TRBJ1-1): DGGITQSPKYLFRKEGQNVTLSCEQNLNHDAMYWYRQDPGQGLRLIYYSQIVNDFQKGDIAEGYSVSREKKESFPLTVTSAQKNPTAFYLCASSIGSRVGTEAFFGQGTRLTVV.

V usage is TRBV9 and J usage is TRBJ1-3, with D unclear. CDR1 and CDR2 from the germline V gene are SGDLS and YYNGEE. The V end lost 2 bases, the J end lost 0 bases, and 6 bases lay between the germline ends. The CDR3 loop spans 14 amino acids. CDR3 loop: CASSVGHSGNTIYF. The CDR3 nucleotides read TGTGCCAGCAGCGTGGGCCACTCTGGAAACACCATATATTTT.

CDR3 sequence: CASSGGGTQYF. The CDR3 DNA reads TGTGCCAGCAGTGGGGGCGGTACGCAGTATTTT. This sequence joins TRBV25-1 and TRBJ2-3; TRBD1 might be the D (5 bases). Trimming took off 4 bases at V and 8 bases at J, with 7 bases between the two ends. CDR1 MGHDK and CDR2 SYGVNS come from the germline V gene. The CDR3 spans 11 residues.

This clone was counted between two and nine times. The CDR3 is CASSFSLGSSGNTIYF. The CDR3 DNA is TGTGCCAGCAGCTTCTCTCTCGGGAGCTCTGGAAACACCATATATTTT. The chain joins TRBV11-2 to TRBJ1-3; the D is unclear. The CDR3 contains 16 residues. V lost 3 bases, J lost 0 bases, and 12 bases lay in between. The V gene's germline CDR1 is SGHAT and CDR2 FQNNGV.